Each of the 23 T cell receptor beta chains below was sequenced from the same sample in a study of shared clonotypes between healthy human individuals. Assay used: immunoSEQ multiplex PCR; TCRdb lists only in-frame clones, some missing. This table has under 2,500,000 clones, roughly 95% appearing once. Sequencing input: naive CD4+ T cells sorted from blood. The subset was: CD45RA+ positively selected. The receptors come from a man aged 18 to 30 in good health.

J is TRBJ2-3 and V is TRBV28, with 7 bases lining up with TRBD2. Germline CDR1 is MDHEN and CDR2 is SYDVKM. This CDR3 region has 14 residues. Germline trimming cut 6 bases from V and 6 bases from J; bases unmatched to any gene: 9. The CDR3: CASRLGLGSDTQYF. CDR3 in DNA: TGTGCCAGCAGGCTAGGACTAGGGTCCGATACGCAGTATTTT. Full variable domain (missing parts from reference TRBV28 and TRBJ2-3): DVKVTQSSRYLVKRTGEKVFLECVQDMDHENMFWYRQDPGLGLRLIYFSYDVKMKEKGDIPEGYSVSREKKERFSLILESASTNQTSMYLCASRLGLGSDTQYFGPGTRLTVL.

The V gene is TRBV5-1, the J gene TRBJ2-1, with 8 positions matching TRBD2. Trimming took 4 bases from V and 9 from J; bases not matched to a gene: 12. Germline assignment: CDR1 SGHRS and CDR2 YFSETQ. This CDR3 contains 15 residues. The CDR3 DNA reads TGCGCCAGCAGCAAGGACCTAGCGGGCTCGGGTGAGCAGTTCTTC. Its translation is CASSKDLAGSGEQFF.

V and J are TRBV30 and TRBJ1-3; no clear D gene. Trimming shortened V by 5 bases and J by 0 bases, and 11 bases separated the two germline ends. The germline CDR1 and CDR2 sequences are GTSNPN and SVGIG (reference sequence). The CDR3 extends over 14 amino acids. CDR3 sequence reads: CAWEGPPSGNTIYF. The CDR3 DNA follows: TGTGCCTGGGAAGGGCCACCCTCTGGAAACACCATATATTTT.

CDR3 residues: CASSQDIRDRGLYEQYF. The CDR3, as DNA: TGCGCCAGCAGCCAAGATATAAGGGACAGGGGGCTCTACGAGCAGTACTTC. This chain joins TRBV4-3 and TRBJ2-7, with 12 bases identical to TRBD1. This CDR3 spans 17 amino acids. J gave up 3 bases and V 0 bases, and 6 bases lay outside the gene matches. The germline CDR1 and CDR2 sequences are LGHNA and YSLEER.

The chain links TRBV30 to TRBJ1-2, with no clear D. The CDR3 is made up of 14 amino acids. CDR1 is GTSNPN, CDR2 SVGIG, per germline (reference sequence). Deletions cut 0 bases from V and 4 bases from J, with 12 bases between. The CDR3 DNA reads as TGTGCCTGGAGTGTAACGACGGATGGCTATGGCTACACCTTC. Translating gives CAWSVTTDGYGYTF.

The chain has TRBV21-1 and TRBJ1-2; the D call in the table, TRBD1, was not verified against the DNA. TRBV21-1 is annotated as a pseudogene. This CDR3 comprises 17 residues. In DNA form, the CDR3 reads TGTGCCAGCAGCAAAGCAATCTTAAGGGGCCCGAACTATGGCTACACCTTC. Translation gives CASSKAILRGPNYGYTF.

This clone showed up just once. V and J are TRBV6-1 and TRBJ1-2; D is possibly TRBD1 (6 bases). V gave up 6 bases and J gave up 0 bases, with 14 bases separating them. The CDR3 length is 15 residues. CDR1 MNHNS and CDR2 SASEGT come from the germline V gene. The chain's CDR3 is CASRVGQPTNYGYTF. CDR3 nucleotides: TGTGCCAGCAGAGTAGGACAGCCCACTAACTATGGCTACACCTTC.

V usage is TRBV6-5 and J usage is TRBJ2-1; TRBD2 matches 7 bases. Germline-derived CDR1 and CDR2 are MNHEY and SVGAGI. J gave up 6 bases and V 8 bases, and 4 bases lay outside the gene matches. The CDR3 runs 12 residues. The CDR3 DNA reads TGTGCCAGCGGGAGGGCGATCAATGAGCAGTTCTTC. Amino acids: CASGRAINEQFF.

The chain uses TRBV5-1 and TRBJ2-4; D uncertain. With 0 bases removed from V and 5 bases from J, the gap between germline ends came to 9 bases. There are 14 residues in the CDR3. Germline-derived CDR1 and CDR2 are SGHRS and YFSETQ. The CDR3 bases are TGCGCCAGCAGCTTGGTTGGAACAGAAAACATTCAGTACTTC. As protein: CASSLVGTENIQYF.

The rearrangement joins TRBV10-2 to TRBJ2-3, with TRBD2 matching 13 bases. Trimming removed 5 bases from V and 7 bases from J; junction bases left unmatched: 3. Germline V lookup: CDR1 WSHSY, CDR2 SAAADI. The CDR3 consists of 14 residues. The DNA for the CDR3 is TGCGCCAGCAGTACTAGCGGGAGGGCCAATACGCAGTATTTT. Translation gives CASSTSGRANTQYF.

This clone has a single count. This chain joins TRBV9 and TRBJ1-1; maybe TRBD1 (5 bases). The CDR3 extends over 17 amino acids. Between the trimmed V and J ends, which lost 0 bases and 4 bases, there was a span of 19 bases. CDR1 and CDR2 from the germline V gene are SGDLS and YYNGEE. The CDR3 DNA sequence: TGTGCCAGCAGCGTAGTTTCCTTAGGGCAGGGCAGCACTGAAGCTTTCTTT. Its protein is CASSVVSLGQGSTEAFF.

The V and J genes are TRBV5-6 and TRBJ1-1; maybe TRBD1 (5 bases). Deletions cut 3 bases from V and 0 bases from J, with 12 bases between. Per germline, CDR1 SGHDT and CDR2 YYEEEE. This CDR3 contains 15 residues. The CDR3 reads CASSSEPTVNTEAFF. The CDR3, as DNA: TGTGCCAGCAGCTCCGAGCCGACAGTGAACACTGAAGCTTTCTTT.

CDR3 in amino acids: CASSATPGNTEAFF. The CDR3 DNA sequence: TGTGCCAGCAGCGCCACCCCCGGAAACACTGAAGCTTTCTTT. This chain connects TRBV13 to TRBJ1-1; D unclear. The CDR3 has 14 residues. Per the germline V gene, CDR1 is PRHDT and CDR2 is FYEKMQ (reference sequence). Trimming stripped 5 bases from V and 2 bases from J, with 12 bases between. Using reference TRBV13 and TRBJ1-1 for the parts outside the CDR3, the full variable domain is AAGVIQSPRHLIKEKRETATLKCYPIPRHDTVYWYQQGPGQDPQFLISFYEKMQSDKGSIPDRFSAQQFSDYHSELNMSSLELGDSALYFCASSATPGNTEAFFGQGTRLTVV.

The rearrangement uses TRBV10-3 and TRBJ2-7; TRBD1 matches 9 bases. The CDR3 totals 17 residues. Germline V gene sequence: CDR1 ENHRY, CDR2 SYGVKD. J lost 6 bases, V lost 5 bases, and 17 bases had no gene match. The DNA of the CDR3 is TGTGCCATCAGTCAATACGGGGACAGGGTAATTGGAGGCGAGCAGTACTTC. Translating gives CAISQYGDRVIGGEQYF.

V usage is TRBV4-1 and J usage is TRBJ1-1, with a weak D call TRBD1 (6 bases). Trimming removed 1 base at V and 4 bases at J, with 13 bases between. CDR1 and CDR2 from the germline V gene are MGHRA and YSYEKL. This CDR3 has 15 residues. For the CDR3, the DNA is TGCGCCAGCAGCCAAGCGATACAGGGTCCCACTGAAGCTTTCTTT. Its protein is CASSQAIQGPTEAFF.

The chain is built from TRBV5-6 and TRBJ2-7; D is perhaps TRBD1 or TRBD2 (5 bases each). V was cut by 6 bases and J by 2 bases, with 18 bases left in between. Germline loops: CDR1 SGHDT, CDR2 YYEEEE. The CDR3 runs to 15 residues. CDR3: CASTRLSGPAYEQYF. CDR3 bases: TGTGCCAGCACCCGACTCTCGGGGCCAGCCTACGAGCAGTACTTC.

The genes are TRBV27 and TRBJ1-4, with unresolved D. CDR1 and CDR2 from the germline V gene are MNHEY and SMNVEV (reference sequence). This CDR3 has 15 residues. V dropped 5 bases and J dropped 8 bases, with 18 bases sitting between them. Here the CDR3 reads CASSSYEFGPEKLFF. The CDR3 DNA sequence: TGTGCCAGCAGTAGTTATGAGTTTGGACCCGAAAAACTGTTTTTT.

With respect to this clone: The sample holds other DNA sequences that translate to the same CDR3. V is TRBV6-1 and J is TRBJ2-7; D may be TRBD1 or TRBD2 (5 bases each). V lost 2 bases to trimming and J lost 3 bases, with 8 bases between them. Germline CDR1 is MNHNS and CDR2 is SASEGT. CDR3 length: 13 amino acids. The CDR3 loop reads CASSERGRYEQYF. The CDR3 bases are TGTGCCAGCAGTGAACGGGGCCGCTACGAGCAGTACTTC.

This chain links TRBV28 with TRBJ1-2; possible D gene TRBD1, 5 bases. V shed 2 bases and J shed 8 bases, with 12 bases lying between them. Germline assignment: CDR1 MDHEN and CDR2 SYDVKM. This CDR3 has 13 amino acids. CDR3 coding DNA: TGTGCCAGCAGTTTACGGGATAGGGGCGGCTACACCTTC. Translation: CASSLRDRGGYTF.

The CDR3 DNA follows: TGCGCCAGCAGCCGGACAGGGGACCAGGACAACGTCCTGACTTTC. Residues: CASSRTGDQDNVLTF. The rearrangement uses TRBV5-1 and TRBJ2-6, with 9 bases lining up with TRBD1. Germline values: CDR1 SGHRS, CDR2 YFSETQ. The CDR3 is 15 amino acids. V was pared by 4 bases and J by 9 bases, with 8 bases of the junction left unmatched.

This chain links TRBV9 with TRBJ2-4, with TRBD2 matching 9 bases. V trimming: 4 bases; J trimming: 0 bases; junction bases outside the gene matches: 26. CDR1 SGDLS and CDR2 YYNGEE come from the germline V gene. The CDR3 length is 23 residues. CDR3 sequence: CASSSKRLAASLPSGLAKNIQYF. The CDR3 coding sequence is TGTGCCAGCAGCTCCAAACGACTAGCGGCCTCACTGCCCTCAGGTTTAGCCAAAAACATTCAGTACTTC.

V and J are TRBV5-4 and TRBJ1-1, with a tentative D call TRBD1 (5 bases). This CDR3 has 15 amino acids. The germline gives CDR1 SGHNT, CDR2 YYREEE (reference sequence). V was shortened by 5 bases and J by 0 bases, with 14 bases between the two germline ends. CDR3 coding DNA: TGTGCCAGCAGGGGGGAAGAAAAAATGAACACTGAAGCTTTCTTT. Translating it yields CASRGEEKMNTEAFF.

The chain links TRBV6-4 to TRBJ1-2, with TRBD1 as a possible D gene (5 bases). Trimming removed 9 bases at V and 4 bases at J, with 18 bases between. Germline assignment: CDR1 MRHNA and CDR2 SNTAGT. The CDR3 contains 14 residues. Here the CDR3 DNA reads TGTGCCAGTTCAGCAACCGGGACGGCCTATGGCTACACCTTC. It translates to CASSATGTAYGYTF.